The 14 T cell receptor beta chains below all came from one sample that was sequenced in a study of T cell repertoires in cytomegalovirus infection. TCRdb called the reads again in MiXCR, with one record for every CDR3 protein. The sample includes fewer than 700,000 distinct CDR3 sequences, approximately 24% of them seen just once. Sequenced: CD8+ T cells from PBMCs. Receptor source: a human donor in good health (CMV status not recorded). Some clones in this sample may be carry-over from other donors' samples.

To note about this clonotype: At one boundary the junction diverges from the germline segment, which might be a read error. The chain is built from TRBV19 and TRBJ1-5; 9 bases are a match to TRBD1. The CDR3 has 13 residues. In germline, CDR1 is LNHDA, CDR2 SQIVND (reference sequence). In DNA form, the CDR3 reads TGTGTCAGTGCCGGACAGGGGAATCAGCCCCAGCATTTT. This sequence encodes CVSAGQGNQPQHF.

There are a few counts of this clonotype. DNA of the CDR3: TGCAGTGCTGCCCGGGGGCGGCTAAGCACAGATACGCAGTATTTT. Protein: CSAARGRLSTDTQYF. The rearrangement uses TRBV20-1 and TRBJ2-3; D might be TRBD1 or TRBD2, each matching 6 bases. The CDR3 runs 15 residues. In germline, CDR1 is DFQATT, CDR2 SNEGSKA (reference sequence). V was shortened by 5 bases and J by 0 bases, with 15 bases between the two germline ends.

The chain employs TRBV4-3 and TRBJ2-5, with D unclear. CDR3 length: 15 amino acids. V was trimmed by 1 base and J by 2 bases, leaving 11 bases between them. Germline lookup yields CDR1 LGHNA and CDR2 YSLEER. CDR3 amino acids: CASSQVPAPQETQYF. The CDR3 DNA is TGCGCCAGCAGCCAAGTCCCGGCACCACAAGAGACCCAGTACTTC.

This clonotype occurred a few times. The V gene is TRBV12-3 or TRBV12-4, the J gene TRBJ2-1, with 8 bases matching TRBD1. The CDR3 consists of 14 residues. V was pared by 5 bases and J by 3 bases, with 3 bases of the junction left unmatched. The CDR3 region is CASSEDRVYNEQFF. The DNA of the CDR3 is TGTGCCAGCAGTGAGGACAGGGTCTACAATGAGCAGTTCTTC.

This clonotype was counted between two and nine times. This chain uses TRBV20-1 with TRBJ1-2, with 8 bases identical to TRBD1. Germline-derived CDR1 and CDR2 are DFQATT and SNEGSKA (reference sequence). The CDR3 is 15 amino acids. The V segment lost 0 bases and the J segment 7 bases; nucleotides outside the gene matches: 10. Here the CDR3 DNA reads TGCAGTGCTAGAGATTTCCAGGGGGCGCAGGTTGGCTACACCTTC. Protein: CSARDFQGAQVGYTF.

The table lists this clonotype with many counts. This sequence joins TRBV6-1 and TRBJ2-2; tentatively, D is TRBD1 (6 bases). The CDR3 consists of 15 residues. V was cut by 6 bases and J by 9 bases, with 20 bases left in between. Germline V gene data show CDR1 as MNHNS and CDR2 as SASEGT. CDR3 coding DNA: TGTGCCAGCAGACAGGATACAGGGTCCCACAGGGAGCTGTTTTTT. Translating it yields CASRQDTGSHRELFF.

This clonotype was counted between two and nine times. This rearrangement joins TRBV19 to TRBJ1-1; 7 bases are shared with TRBD1. Unmatched junction bases numbered 6, after V lost 6 bases and J lost 5 bases. The CDR3 consists of 13 residues. Germline assignment: CDR1 LNHDA and CDR2 SQIVND (reference sequence). The CDR3 here is CASRTGLRTEAFF. The CDR3 nucleotides read TGTGCCAGTAGGACAGGGCTGAGGACTGAAGCTTTCTTT.

The chain has TRBV7-9 and TRBJ2-5; the match to TRBD2 covers 11 bases. The CDR3 sequence is 17 residues long. From germline, CDR1 is SEHNR and CDR2 FQNEAQ (reference sequence). J lost 5 bases, V lost 6 bases, and 14 bases had no gene match. The CDR3 DNA follows: TGTGCCAGCAGTCTTACTAGCGGGGGACCCCGCCGGGAGACCCAGTACTTC. Translated: CASSLTSGGPRRETQYF.

The CDR3 reads CASSLSGGQAEAFF. Here the CDR3 DNA reads TGTGCCAGCAGCTTGTCCGGGGGGCAGGCTGAAGCTTTCTTT. The chain couples TRBV11-2 to TRBJ1-1; perhaps TRBD1 as D (6 bases). Trimming took 3 bases from V and 6 from J, leaving 14 bases between them. The CDR3 runs 14 residues. The germline gives CDR1 SGHAT, CDR2 FQNNGV.

This sequence joins TRBV9 and TRBJ1-1, with D hard to call. Trimming left V 4 bases short and J 1 base short, with 5 bases between. This CDR3 is 12 amino acids long. CDR1 and CDR2 (germline): SGDLS, YYNGEE. In nucleotides, the CDR3 is TGTGCCAGCAGCAAACAGAACACTGAAGCTTTCTTT. As protein: CASSKQNTEAFF.

This clonotype was found once. This chain joins TRBV4-1 and TRBJ2-1; 7 positions match TRBD2. V trimming: 0 bases; J trimming: 2 bases; junction bases outside the gene matches: 7. The CDR3 runs 17 residues. CDR1 is MGHRA and CDR2 is YSYEKL in the germline V gene. For the CDR3, the DNA is TGCGCCAGCAGCCAAGAGCCCCAGAGCGGGGCCTACAATGAGCAGTTCTTC. It encodes CASSQEPQSGAYNEQFF.

The chain joins TRBV11-2 to TRBJ2-1, with D perhaps TRBD2 (6 bases). The CDR3 length is 17 residues. Trimming removed 7 bases from V and 7 bases from J, with 26 bases in between. Germline assignment: CDR1 SGHAT and CDR2 FQNNGV. CDR3 amino acids: CASTLGVWRADGNEQFF. CDR3 nucleotide sequence: TGTGCCAGCACACTCGGGGTGTGGAGGGCGGATGGGAATGAGCAGTTCTTC.

This clonotype was counted a few times. The J gene is TRBJ1-1, the V gene TRBV6-4, with 8 bases matching TRBD1. The V and J ends lost 0 bases and 1 base, in that order; junction bases with no gene match: 1. CDR1 and CDR2 from the germline V gene are MRHNA and SNTAGT. The CDR3 has 15 amino acids. CDR3 nucleotide sequence: TGTGCCAGCAGTGACTCGGGGACAGGGAACACTGAAGCTTTCTTT. Translation: CASSDSGTGNTEAFF.

The chain links TRBV20-1 to TRBJ1-6; no firm D call. CDR1 is DFQATT and CDR2 is SNEGSKA in the germline V gene (reference sequence). This CDR3 is built from 18 residues. Deletions cut 1 base from V and 0 bases from J, with 16 bases between. The CDR3 protein is CSARGQNPLGSYNSPLHF. The DNA of the CDR3 is TGCAGTGCTAGAGGGCAGAACCCCCTGGGCTCCTATAATTCACCCCTCCACTTT.